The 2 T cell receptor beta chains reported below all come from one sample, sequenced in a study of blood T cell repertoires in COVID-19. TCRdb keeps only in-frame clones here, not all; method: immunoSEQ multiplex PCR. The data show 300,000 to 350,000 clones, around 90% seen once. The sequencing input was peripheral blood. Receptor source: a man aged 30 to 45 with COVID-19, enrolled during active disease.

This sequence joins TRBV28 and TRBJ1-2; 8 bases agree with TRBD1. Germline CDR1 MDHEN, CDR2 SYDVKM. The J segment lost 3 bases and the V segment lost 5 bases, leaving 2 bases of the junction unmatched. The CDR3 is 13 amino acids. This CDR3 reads CASSQQGDYGYTF. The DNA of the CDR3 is TGTGCCAGCAGTCAACAGGGGGACTATGGCTACACCTTC.

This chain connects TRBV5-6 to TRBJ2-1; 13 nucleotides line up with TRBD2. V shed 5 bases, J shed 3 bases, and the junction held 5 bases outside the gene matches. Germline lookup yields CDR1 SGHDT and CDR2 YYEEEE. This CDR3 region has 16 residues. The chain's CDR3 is CASSRLAGGVYNEQFF. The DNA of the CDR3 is TGTGCCAGCAGTCGACTAGCGGGAGGCGTCTACAATGAGCAGTTCTTC.